The source of this TCR beta chain is a study of cytomegalovirus exposure and HLA in healthy donors. Study overall: The 100 to 150 validation repertoires and the roughly 680 first-cohort repertoires shared a platform, a later analysis reported.

CDR1 and CDR2 from the germline V gene are SGHAT and FQNNGV. The CDR3 sequence is 16 residues long. Trimming pared 1 base from V and 9 bases from J, leaving 19 bases between. Whole-study results and caveats: Cytomegalovirus association was assigned to approximately 160 TCR beta chains.

Sequenced by immunoSEQ multiplex PCR; TCRdb stores in-frame clones only, minus some. In the table there are roughly 100,000 clones, around 86% of which are singletons. Comments on this clone: Its matching antigen is unknown.

The specimen was PBMCs. The chain combines TRBV11-2 with TRBJ2-1, with a possible D match to TRBD1 (6 bases). The source is a woman aged 18-35 years in good health and CMV-seropositive. The DNA of the CDR3 is TGTGCCAGCAGCTTAGTCGGGACACAATTTGAGAGTGAGCAGTTCTTC. Protein product: CASSLVGTQFESEQFF. The full variable domain, completed using reference TRBV11-2 and TRBJ2-1, is EAGVAQSPRYKIIEKRQSVAFWCNPISGHATLYWYQQILGQGPKLLIQFQNNGVVDDSQLPKDRFSAERLKGVDSTLKIQPAKLEDSAVYLCASSLVGTQFESEQFFGPGTRLTVL.